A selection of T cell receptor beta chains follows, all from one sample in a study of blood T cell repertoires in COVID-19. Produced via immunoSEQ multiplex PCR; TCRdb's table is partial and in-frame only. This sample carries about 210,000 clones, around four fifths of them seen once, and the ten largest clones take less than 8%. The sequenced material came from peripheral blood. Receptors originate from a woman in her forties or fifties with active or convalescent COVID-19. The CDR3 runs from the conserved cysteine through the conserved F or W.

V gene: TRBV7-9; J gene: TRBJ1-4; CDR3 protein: CASSLGTGSFNEKLFF
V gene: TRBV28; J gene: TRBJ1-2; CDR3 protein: CASSQDGGYGYTF
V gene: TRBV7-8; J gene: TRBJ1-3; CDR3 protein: CASSLGSSGNTIYF
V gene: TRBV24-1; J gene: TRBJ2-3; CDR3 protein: CATSEFTSGGTYF
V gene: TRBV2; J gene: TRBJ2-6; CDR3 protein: CASSPGLTGANVLTF
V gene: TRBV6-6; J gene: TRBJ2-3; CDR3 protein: CASKWGGGYTDTQYF
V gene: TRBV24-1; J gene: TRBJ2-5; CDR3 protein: CATSDSLGQVIETQYF
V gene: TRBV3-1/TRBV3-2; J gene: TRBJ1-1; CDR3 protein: CASSYRGREAFF
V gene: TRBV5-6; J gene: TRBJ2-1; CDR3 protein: CASSLSEMQFF
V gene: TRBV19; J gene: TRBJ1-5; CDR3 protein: CASSIGDRLDQPQHF
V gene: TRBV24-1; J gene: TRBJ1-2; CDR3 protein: CATSERPSGSYTF
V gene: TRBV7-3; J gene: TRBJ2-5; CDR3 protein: CASSLSGEETQYF
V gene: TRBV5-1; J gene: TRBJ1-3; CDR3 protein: CASSVDRRSGNTIYF
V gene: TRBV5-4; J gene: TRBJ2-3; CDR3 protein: CASSLRSFNTDTQYF
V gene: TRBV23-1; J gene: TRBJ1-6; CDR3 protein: CASSQDSGNSPLHF
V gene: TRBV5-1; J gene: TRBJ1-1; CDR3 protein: CASSSPGGGTEAFF
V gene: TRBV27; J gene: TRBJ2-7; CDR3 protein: CASSFSSYEQYF
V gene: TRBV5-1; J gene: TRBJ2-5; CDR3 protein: CASSFQTGILKETQYF
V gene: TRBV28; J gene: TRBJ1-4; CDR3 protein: CASSSPGATNEKLFF
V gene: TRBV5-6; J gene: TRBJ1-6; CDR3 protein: CASSLVSTGGNSPLHF
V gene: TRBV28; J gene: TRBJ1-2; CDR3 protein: CASRTRDRGNGYTF
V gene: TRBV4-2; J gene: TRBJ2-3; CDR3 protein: CASSQEQGTDTQYF
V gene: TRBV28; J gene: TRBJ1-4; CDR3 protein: CASSSPTGYNEKLFF
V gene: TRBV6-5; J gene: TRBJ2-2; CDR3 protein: CASSLTGIYTGELFF
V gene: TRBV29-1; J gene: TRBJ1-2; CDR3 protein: CSYREGADGYTF
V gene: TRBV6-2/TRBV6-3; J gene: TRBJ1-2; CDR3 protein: CASSYDRSNYGYTF
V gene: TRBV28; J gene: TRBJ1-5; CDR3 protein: CASRSPGQGTGEPQHF
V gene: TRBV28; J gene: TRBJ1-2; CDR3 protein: CASSTLQGRYTF
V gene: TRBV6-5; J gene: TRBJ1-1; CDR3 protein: CATFQQGAEAFF
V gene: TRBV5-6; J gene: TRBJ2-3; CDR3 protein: CASSFPRDTQYF
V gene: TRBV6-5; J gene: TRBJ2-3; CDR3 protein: CASTGSRLDTQYF
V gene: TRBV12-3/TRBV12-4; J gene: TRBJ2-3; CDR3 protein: CASSLTDTQYF
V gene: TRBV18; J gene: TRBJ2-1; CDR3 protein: CASSRTRLAAEQFF
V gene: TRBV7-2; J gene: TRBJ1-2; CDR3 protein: CASSPRTGIYYGYTF
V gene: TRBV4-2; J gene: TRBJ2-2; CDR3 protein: CASSRGQGSTGELFF
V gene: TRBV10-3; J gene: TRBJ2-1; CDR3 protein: CAISEIQGNEQFF
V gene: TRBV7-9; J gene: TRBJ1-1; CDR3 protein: CASSYRGSNTEAFF
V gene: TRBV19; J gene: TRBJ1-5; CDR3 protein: CASSEAARPQHF
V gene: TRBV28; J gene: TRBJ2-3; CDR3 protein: CASTGTSGGGSTDTQYF
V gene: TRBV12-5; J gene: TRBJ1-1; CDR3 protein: CASGLAGTEAFF
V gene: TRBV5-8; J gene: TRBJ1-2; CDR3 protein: CASSLGLGHNYGYTF
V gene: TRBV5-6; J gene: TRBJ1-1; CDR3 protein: CASSLWRTDVNTEAFF
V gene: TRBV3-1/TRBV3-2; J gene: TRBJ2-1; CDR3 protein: CASSQKGQGSYNEQFF
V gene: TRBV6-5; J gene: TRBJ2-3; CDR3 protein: CASSYSGQGNTDTQYF